This TCR beta chain was captured by sequencing in a study of T cells after yellow fever vaccination. The wider study: For low cell numbers, libraries were made with SMART-Seq v4 Ultra Low Input. Study findings and constraints: The secondary response was weaker, and its peak arrived faster, on day 5 versus 15. Highly abundant clonotypes carried over from the bulk population could end up in FACS-sorted repertoires as contaminants.

V was trimmed by 7 bases and J by 2 bases, leaving 17 bases between them. CDR3 length equals 15 residues. Germline loops: CDR1 LNHDA, CDR2 SQIVND (reference sequence). Production of TCR cDNA was by 5'RACE template switching, which also added a universal primer site and UMIs. TCRdb re-called the 5' RACE reads with MiXCR, one entry per CDR3 protein. The data contain around 46,000 distinct CDR3 sequences, roughly 7% of them singletons. This clonotype has a count of ten or more. This chain joins TRBV19 and TRBJ1-1; possible D gene TRBD1, 6 bases. This receptor was obtained from a man aged 25-45 years who received the YFV17D yellow fever vaccine. The sequencing used CD8+ T cells not binding an NS4B(214-222) dextramer, sorted from PBMCs, collected 45 days after the yellow fever booster vaccination. The CDR3 region is CASTFTGYHNTEAFF. In DNA form, the CDR3 reads TGTGCCAGTACCTTCACAGGGTACCATAACACTGAAGCTTTCTTT.